This TCR beta chain was found in a study of CD8 T cells in ankylosing spondylitis. Germline CDR1 is DFQATT and CDR2 is SNEGSKA (reference sequence). The CDR3 contains 13 residues. V was clipped by 6 bases and J by 0 bases, with 9 bases between them. This clonotype was picked up a small number of times. Its antigen is still unknown. Construction of TCR beta libraries was performed using quantitative 5'-RACE with molecular barcodes. TCRdb fed the 5' RACE reads into MiXCR, producing one record per CDR3 protein. This table has just under 550,000 distinct CDR3 sequences, about an eighth appearing once. The study, taken as a whole, reports: Clones linked with disease were CD8+ and fairly uncommon in the peripheral blood. A TCR beta motif made of about 8 highly homologous variants seemed typical of ankylosing spondylitis blood. Reportedly, significant enrichment of disease-linked clones occurred in matched ankylosing spondylitis synovial fluid. Previous work reported some of these motif variants in the synovial fluid and blood of reactive arthritis.

The source of this sequence is a male donor with ankylosing spondylitis. What was sequenced was blood, either unsorted or a sorted T cell fraction (not recorded which). The chain joins TRBV20-1 to TRBJ1-3; no clear D. The CDR3 DNA is TGCAGTGCCATGTCAACCTCTGGAAACACCATATATTTT. It is translated as CSAMSTSGNTIYF.